The 17 T cell receptor beta chains below all came from one sample that was sequenced in a study of control samples from healthy donors and cancer patients. Libraries were prepared by immunoSEQ multiplex PCR; TCRdb keeps only in-frame clonotypes and omits some of them. The repertoire includes 130,000 or so clones, over 75% of them detected once, and roughly 3.2% sits in the top ten. The specimen was blood. These receptors were obtained from a man aged 45 to 65 in good health.

CDR3 DNA sequence: TGTGCCAGCAGCTCCAATACAGGGTTTCCCTACGAGCAGTACTTC. Amino acids: CASSSNTGFPYEQYF. This chain links TRBV7-9 with TRBJ2-7; a weak D match, TRBD1 (6 bases). The CDR3 has 15 amino acids. Germline CDR1 SEHNR, CDR2 FQNEAQ (reference sequence). Trimming took 4 bases from V and 2 from J, leaving 15 bases between them. The variable domain in full, with the rest retrieved from reference TRBV7-9 and TRBJ2-7, is DTGVSQNPRHKITKRGQNVTFRCDPISEHNRLYWYRQTLGQGPEFLTYFQNEAQLEKSRLLSDRFSAERPKGSFSTLEIQRTEQGDSAMYLCASSSNTGFPYEQYFGPGTRLTVT.

The table lists this clone with a count of one. The CDR3 loop reads CASSLDMTREQYF. In DNA, the CDR3 is TGTGCCAGCAGCTTGGACATGACTAGGGAGCAGTACTTC. This rearrangement joins TRBV7-9 to TRBJ2-7, with D tentatively TRBD2 (6 bases). Trimming removed 3 bases at V and 7 bases at J, with 13 bases between. The CDR3 runs to 13 residues. Germline V gene sequence: CDR1 SEHNR, CDR2 FQNEAQ (reference sequence).

The chain links TRBV7-9 to TRBJ2-4; D might be TRBD2 (5 bases). Germline values: CDR1 SEHNR, CDR2 FQNEAQ (reference sequence). This CDR3 comprises 12 residues. V gave up 4 bases and J gave up 4 bases, with 5 bases separating them. The CDR3 loop is CASSSGKNIQYF. CDR3 nucleotide sequence: TGTGCCAGCAGCTCGGGGAAAAACATTCAGTACTTC.

The gene calls are TRBV24-1 and TRBJ1-2; D might be TRBD1 (5 bases). Trimming pared 10 bases from V and 4 bases from J, leaving 21 bases between. Germline V CDR1 and CDR2: KGHDR, SFDVKD. There are 15 residues in the CDR3. The CDR3 DNA is TGTGCCACAGAAGACCGGGACGGACCTCCCTATGGCTACACCTTC. Its protein is CATEDRDGPPYGYTF.

The rearrangement uses TRBV11-2 and TRBJ2-2, with D unresolved. Germline V gives CDR1 SGHAT, CDR2 FQNNGV. The CDR3 length is 16 residues. Trimming cost V 5 bases and J 5 bases, with 18 bases left between them. The CDR3 sequence is CASSRLGLPLTGELFF. Written as DNA, the CDR3 is TGTGCCAGCAGCCGGCTGGGATTACCTCTAACCGGGGAGCTGTTTTTT.

The gene calls are TRBV7-3 and TRBJ2-3; D is undetermined. The germline V gene has CDR1 SGHTA and CDR2 FQGTGA. Trimming pared 2 bases from V and 4 bases from J, leaving 13 bases between. This CDR3 region has 15 residues. CDR3 loop: CASSLYTAGADTQYF. CDR3 bases: TGTGCCAGCAGCTTATATACGGCCGGAGCAGATACGCAGTATTTT.

The chain recombines TRBV24-1 with TRBJ2-1; 8 positions match TRBD1. The J segment lost 5 bases and the V segment lost 10 bases, leaving 9 bases of the junction unmatched. Germline CDR1 KGHDR, CDR2 SFDVKD. The CDR3 consists of 14 residues. The CDR3 DNA reads TGTGCCACAGGGGTCGGACAGGGTAACAATGAGCAGTTCTTC. Encoded protein: CATGVGQGNNEQFF.

V gene TRBV18 combines with J gene TRBJ2-2; no firm D call. This CDR3 spans 13 amino acids. The germline gives CDR1 KGHSH, CDR2 LQKENI. With 2 bases removed from V and 6 bases from J, the gap between germline ends came to 7 bases. CDR3 amino acids: CASSPVQAGELFF. CDR3 nucleotide sequence: TGTGCCAGCTCACCAGTTCAGGCCGGGGAGCTGTTTTTT.

DNA for the CDR3: TGTGCCAGCAGCGTAGGTCGAGGGGGCGCGAGAGAGCAGTACTTC. This encodes CASSVGRGGAREQYF. The V call is TRBV9, the J call TRBJ2-7; TRBD1 matches 7 bases. Germline V gives CDR1 SGDLS, CDR2 YYNGEE. The junction had 10 bases not matched to a gene; V was cut back by 0 bases and J by 7 bases. The CDR3 is 15 residues long.

The chain couples TRBV19 to TRBJ2-1, with D unresolved. This CDR3 region has 16 residues. Germline loops: CDR1 LNHDA, CDR2 SQIVND (reference sequence). Trimming pared 3 bases from V and 0 bases from J, leaving 12 bases between. Here the CDR3 DNA reads TGTGCCAGTAGTATCAGAAGCGCGAGCTCCTACAATGAGCAGTTCTTC. Residues: CASSIRSASSYNEQFF.

This chain links TRBV27 with TRBJ2-3; TRBD2 agrees at 11 bases. J was trimmed by 0 bases and V by 0 bases; bases with no gene match: 8. The CDR3 has 19 amino acids. Germline CDR1 is MNHEY and CDR2 is SMNVEV (reference sequence). CDR3 bases: TGTGCCAGCAGTTTATCGATGGCTAGCGGGGGGCGGAGCACAGATACGCAGTATTTT. It codes for CASSLSMASGGRSTDTQYF.

Worth noting for this clone: This same CDR3 is encoded by further DNA sequences in the sample. The chain employs TRBV18 and TRBJ1-5; perhaps TRBD1 as D (6 bases). The CDR3 spans 13 residues. Germline assignment: CDR1 KGHSH and CDR2 LQKENI. Trimming stripped 3 bases from V and 4 bases from J, with 7 bases between. This chain's CDR3 is CASSPDRNQPQHF. Written as DNA, the CDR3 is TGTGCCAGCTCACCCGACAGGAATCAGCCCCAGCATTTT.

The gene calls are TRBV28 and TRBJ1-2; D not resolved. Germline-derived CDR1 and CDR2 are MDHEN and SYDVKM. V lost 0 bases and J 5 bases, leaving 4 bases between the germline ends. The CDR3 sequence is 12 residues long. CDR3 region: CASSLWLYGYTF. The DNA of the CDR3 is TGTGCCAGCAGTTTATGGCTGTATGGCTACACCTTC.

V and J are TRBV7-9 and TRBJ1-2; D call uncertain. CDR3 length: 13 amino acids. Germline CDR1 and CDR2: SEHNR and FQNEAQ (reference sequence). V was shortened by 1 base and J by 4 bases, with 7 bases between the two germline ends. The CDR3 region is CASSLVGSYGYTF. CDR3 bases: TGTGCCAGCAGCTTAGTTGGAAGCTATGGCTACACCTTC.

The chain is built from TRBV10-3 and TRBJ1-4; D is perhaps TRBD1 (6 bases). There are 14 residues in the CDR3. V lost 3 bases and J 7 bases, leaving 12 bases between the germline ends. CDR1 is ENHRY, CDR2 SYGVKD, per germline. Written as DNA, the CDR3 is TGTGCCATCAGTGAACCGGGACAAGGTGAAAAACTGTTTTTT. Translated, it gives CAISEPGQGEKLFF.

The chain couples TRBV30 to TRBJ2-7; D not certain. Trimming took 0 bases from V and 3 from J, leaving 9 bases between them. Germline V gene data show CDR1 as GTSNPN and CDR2 as SVGIG (reference sequence). The CDR3 is 13 residues long. CDR3: CAWSVLAGYEQYF. CDR3 DNA sequence: TGTGCCTGGAGTGTATTGGCAGGCTACGAGCAGTACTTC.

The chain recombines TRBV29-1 with TRBJ1-4; D not resolved. CDR3 size: 11 residues. Per germline, CDR1 SQVTM and CDR2 ANQGSEA. The ends were cut back, 6 bases at V and 2 bases at J, with 4 bases in the middle. The CDR3 DNA reads as TGCAGCGTAACCACTAATGAAAAACTGTTTTTT. This translates into CSVTTNEKLFF.